The clone carrying this T cell receptor (beta chain) was observed many times. Its antigen is unknown. The data originate from a study of T-cell reconstitution after alpha-beta-depleted transplantation in children. Notes on the study in general: A year had passed since transplant, and T-cell counts and diversity by then came mostly from newly produced T cells.

CDR3 length equals 13 residues. Trimming removed 0 bases at V and 7 bases at J, with 7 bases between. Germline CDR1 LGHNA, CDR2 YSLEER. Researchers prepared the TCRbeta library using unique molecular identifiers, the study reports. MiXCR, run by TCRdb on the PCR reads, gives a single entry per CDR3 protein. This sample has fewer than 250,000 distinct CDR3 sequences; roughly 18% occur once, and the top ten carry just under 45%. Sample: PBMCs, mostly from graft donor cells, taken 360 days after TCRalphabeta/CD19-depleted stem cell transplant. The chain couples TRBV4-3 to TRBJ1-5, with no clear D. This receptor was taken from a male patient aged 2 to 9 who had a stem cell transplant for acute lymphoblastic leukemia, so the T cells may come from the graft donor. In nucleotides, the CDR3 is TGCGCCAGCAGCCAAGATCAGGAGCAGCCCCAGCATTTT. The encoded protein is CASSQDQEQPQHF.